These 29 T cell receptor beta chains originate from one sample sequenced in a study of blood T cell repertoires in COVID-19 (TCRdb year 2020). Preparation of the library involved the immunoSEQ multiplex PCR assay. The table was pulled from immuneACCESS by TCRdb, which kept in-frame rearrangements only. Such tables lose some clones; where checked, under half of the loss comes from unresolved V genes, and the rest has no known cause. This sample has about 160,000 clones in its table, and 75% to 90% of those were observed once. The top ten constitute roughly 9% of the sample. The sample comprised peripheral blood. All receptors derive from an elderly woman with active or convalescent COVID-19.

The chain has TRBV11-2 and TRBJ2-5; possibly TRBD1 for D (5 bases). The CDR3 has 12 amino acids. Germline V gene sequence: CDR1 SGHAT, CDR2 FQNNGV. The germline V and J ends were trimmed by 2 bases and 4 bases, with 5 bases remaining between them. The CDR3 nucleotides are TGTGCCAGCAGCTTACAGGGAGAGACCCAGTACTTC. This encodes CASSLQGETQYF.

The CDR3 spells CASSYRTGRSRDEQYF. CDR3 nucleotide sequence: TGTGCCAGCAGTTACAGGACAGGGAGGAGCCGAGACGAGCAGTACTTC. The chain is built from TRBV6-5 and TRBJ2-7, with TRBD1 matching 8 bases. The CDR3 runs 16 residues. Germline V lookup: CDR1 MNHEY, CDR2 SVGAGI. After removal of 2 bases from V and 5 bases from J, the junction contained 11 bases not matched to a gene.

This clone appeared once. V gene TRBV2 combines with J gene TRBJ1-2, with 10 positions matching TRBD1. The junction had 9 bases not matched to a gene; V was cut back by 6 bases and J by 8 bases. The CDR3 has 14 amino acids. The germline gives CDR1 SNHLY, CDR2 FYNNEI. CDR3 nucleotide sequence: TGTGCCAGCAGGGTCGGGACAGGGGTTCAAGGCTACACCTTC. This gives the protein CASRVGTGVQGYTF.

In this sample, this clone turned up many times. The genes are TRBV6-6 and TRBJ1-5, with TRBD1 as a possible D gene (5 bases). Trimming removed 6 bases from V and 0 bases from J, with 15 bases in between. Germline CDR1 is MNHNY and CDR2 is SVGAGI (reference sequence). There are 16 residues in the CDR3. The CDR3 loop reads CASRPGTTYSNQPQHF. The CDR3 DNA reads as TGTGCCAGCAGACCAGGGACTACATATAGCAATCAGCCCCAGCATTTT.

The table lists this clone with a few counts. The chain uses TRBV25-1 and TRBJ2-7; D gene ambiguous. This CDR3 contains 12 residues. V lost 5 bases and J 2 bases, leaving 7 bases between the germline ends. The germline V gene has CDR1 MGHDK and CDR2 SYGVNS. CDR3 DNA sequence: TGTGCCAGCAGTAGACACCCCTACGAGCAGTACTTC. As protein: CASSRHPYEQYF.

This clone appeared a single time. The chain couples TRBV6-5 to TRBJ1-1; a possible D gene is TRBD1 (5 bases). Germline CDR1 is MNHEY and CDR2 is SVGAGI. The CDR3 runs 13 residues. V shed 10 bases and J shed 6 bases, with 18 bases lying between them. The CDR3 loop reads CATQRTREAEAFF. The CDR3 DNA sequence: TGTGCCACCCAAAGAACCAGGGAGGCTGAAGCTTTCTTT.

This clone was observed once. The CDR3 region has the DNA TGTGCCAGCTCACCTCGAACCCCGGGACAGGGCTACAATGAGCAGTTCTTC. Encoded protein: CASSPRTPGQGYNEQFF. The chain couples TRBV18 to TRBJ2-1; 9 nucleotides line up with TRBD1. Trimming took 3 bases from V and 3 from J; bases not matched to a gene: 9. CDR3 length: 17 residues. Germline V gives CDR1 KGHSH, CDR2 LQKENI.

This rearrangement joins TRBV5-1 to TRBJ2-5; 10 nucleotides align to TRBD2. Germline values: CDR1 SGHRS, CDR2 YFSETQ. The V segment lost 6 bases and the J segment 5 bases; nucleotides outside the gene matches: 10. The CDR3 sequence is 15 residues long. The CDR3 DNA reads TGCGCCAGCACCCGGAGCGGGGGGGCCGAGGAGACCCAGTACTTC. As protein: CASTRSGGAEETQYF.

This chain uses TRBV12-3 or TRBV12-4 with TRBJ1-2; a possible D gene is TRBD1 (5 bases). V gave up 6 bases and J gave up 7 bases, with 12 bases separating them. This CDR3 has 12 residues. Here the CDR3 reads CASSRTGIGYTF. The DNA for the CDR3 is TGTGCCAGCAGCCGTACAGGTATTGGCTACACCTTC.

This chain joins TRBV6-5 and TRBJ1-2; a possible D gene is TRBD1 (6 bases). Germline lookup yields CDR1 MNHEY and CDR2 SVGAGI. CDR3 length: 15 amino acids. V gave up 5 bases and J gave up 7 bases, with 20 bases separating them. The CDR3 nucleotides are TGTGCCAGCAGTAGACCGGACAGCTTGGTTTTTGGCTACACCTTC. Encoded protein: CASSRPDSLVFGYTF.

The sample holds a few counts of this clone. The CDR3 DNA follows: TGTGCCAGCAGCTTAGTCCAATTCAATCAGCCCCAGCATTTT. Its translation: CASSLVQFNQPQHF. This rearrangement joins TRBV7-2 to TRBJ1-5; unclear D gene. Germline V gives CDR1 SGHTA, CDR2 FQGNSA. The CDR3 loop spans 14 amino acids. Trimming cost V 1 base and J 3 bases, with 7 bases left between them.

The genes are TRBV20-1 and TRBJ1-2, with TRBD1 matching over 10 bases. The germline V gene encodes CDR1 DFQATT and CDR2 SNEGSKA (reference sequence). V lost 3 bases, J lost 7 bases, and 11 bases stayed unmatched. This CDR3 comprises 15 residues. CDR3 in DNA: TGCAGTGCTAGTGATCCGGGACAGGGGCTGGGTGGCTACACCTTC. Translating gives CSASDPGQGLGGYTF.

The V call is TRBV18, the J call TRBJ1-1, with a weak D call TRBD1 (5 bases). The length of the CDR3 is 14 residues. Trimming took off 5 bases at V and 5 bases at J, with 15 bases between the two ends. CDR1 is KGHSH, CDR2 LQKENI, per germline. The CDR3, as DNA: TGTGCCAGCTCAGACAGCGCGCCTGGGACTGAAGCTTTCTTT. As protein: CASSDSAPGTEAFF.

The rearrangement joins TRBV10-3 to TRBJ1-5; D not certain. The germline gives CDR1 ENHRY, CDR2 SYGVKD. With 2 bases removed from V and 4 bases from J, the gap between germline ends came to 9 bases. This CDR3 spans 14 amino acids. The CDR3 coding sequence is TGTGCCATCAGTGAGATCCAGGATAATCAGCCCCAGCATTTT. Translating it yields CAISEIQDNQPQHF.

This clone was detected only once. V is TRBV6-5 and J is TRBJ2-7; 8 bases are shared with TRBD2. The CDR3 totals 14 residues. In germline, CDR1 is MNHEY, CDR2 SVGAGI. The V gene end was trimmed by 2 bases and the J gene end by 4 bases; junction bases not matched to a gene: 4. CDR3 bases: TGTGCCAGCAGTTACAAGTTAGCGGGGTACGAGCAGTACTTC. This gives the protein CASSYKLAGYEQYF.

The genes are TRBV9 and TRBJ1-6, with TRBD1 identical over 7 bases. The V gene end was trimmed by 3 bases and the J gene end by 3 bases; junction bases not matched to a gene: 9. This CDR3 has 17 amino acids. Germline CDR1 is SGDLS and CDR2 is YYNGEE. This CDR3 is CASSARDSLGYNSPLHF. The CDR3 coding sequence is TGTGCCAGCAGCGCACGGGACAGTTTAGGCTATAATTCACCCCTCCACTTT. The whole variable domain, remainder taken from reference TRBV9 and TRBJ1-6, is DSGVTQTPKHLITATGQRVTLRCSPRSGDLSVYWYQQSLDQGLQFLIQYYNGEERAKGNILERFSAQQFPDLHSELNLSSLELGDSALYFCASSARDSLGYNSPLHFGNGTRLTVT.

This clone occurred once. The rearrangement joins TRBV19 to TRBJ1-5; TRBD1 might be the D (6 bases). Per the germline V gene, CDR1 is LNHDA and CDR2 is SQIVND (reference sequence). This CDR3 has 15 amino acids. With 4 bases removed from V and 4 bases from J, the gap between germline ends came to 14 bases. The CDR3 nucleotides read TGTGCCAGTAGTACCCCCGACAGGTTGAATCAGCCCCAGCATTTT. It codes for CASSTPDRLNQPQHF.

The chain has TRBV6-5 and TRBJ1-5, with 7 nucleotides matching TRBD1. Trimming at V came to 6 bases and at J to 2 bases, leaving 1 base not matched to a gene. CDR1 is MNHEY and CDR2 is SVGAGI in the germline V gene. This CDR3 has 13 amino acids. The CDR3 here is CASSGTGNQPQHF. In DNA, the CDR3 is TGTGCCAGCAGCGGGACAGGCAATCAGCCCCAGCATTTT.

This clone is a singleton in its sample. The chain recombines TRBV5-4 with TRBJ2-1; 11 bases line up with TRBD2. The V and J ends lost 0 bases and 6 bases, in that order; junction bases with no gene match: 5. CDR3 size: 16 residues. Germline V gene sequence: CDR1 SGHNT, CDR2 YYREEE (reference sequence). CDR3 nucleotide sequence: TGTGCCAGCAGCTTGGATAGCGGGGGGGCTGCCAATGAGCAGTTCTTC. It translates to CASSLDSGGAANEQFF.

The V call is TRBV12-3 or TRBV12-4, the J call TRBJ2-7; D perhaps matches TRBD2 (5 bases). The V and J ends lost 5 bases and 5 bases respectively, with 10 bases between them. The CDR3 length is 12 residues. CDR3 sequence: CASSPSRHEQYF. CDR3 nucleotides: TGTGCCAGCAGTCCTAGCCGTCACGAGCAGTACTTC.

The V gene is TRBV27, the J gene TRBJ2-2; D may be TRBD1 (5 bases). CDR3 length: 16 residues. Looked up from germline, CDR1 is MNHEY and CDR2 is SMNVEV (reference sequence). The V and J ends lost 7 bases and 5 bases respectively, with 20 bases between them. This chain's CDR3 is CASTRGDNLGTGELFF. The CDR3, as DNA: TGTGCCAGCACTAGGGGTGACAACCTGGGGACCGGGGAGCTGTTTTTT.

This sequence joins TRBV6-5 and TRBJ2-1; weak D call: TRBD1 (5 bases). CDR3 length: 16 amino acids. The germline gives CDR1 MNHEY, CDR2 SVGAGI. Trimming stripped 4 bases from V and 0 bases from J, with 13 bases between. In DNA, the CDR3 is TGTGCCAGCAGTTTTACCTCGACAGCCTCCTACAATGAGCAGTTCTTC. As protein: CASSFTSTASYNEQFF.

CDR3 DNA: TGTGCCAGCAGCTTAGGAGTTGACTACGAGCAGTACTTC. Its translation is CASSLGVDYEQYF. The chain carries TRBV7-9 and TRBJ2-7; D is undetermined. The germline gives CDR1 SEHNR, CDR2 FQNEAQ (reference sequence). Deletions cut 1 base from V and 3 bases from J, with 7 bases between. The CDR3 is 13 residues long. Complete variable domain (other parts from reference TRBV7-9 and TRBJ2-7): DTGVSQNPRHKITKRGQNVTFRCDPISEHNRLYWYRQTLGQGPEFLTYFQNEAQLEKSRLLSDRFSAERPKGSFSTLEIQRTEQGDSAMYLCASSLGVDYEQYFGPGTRLTVT.

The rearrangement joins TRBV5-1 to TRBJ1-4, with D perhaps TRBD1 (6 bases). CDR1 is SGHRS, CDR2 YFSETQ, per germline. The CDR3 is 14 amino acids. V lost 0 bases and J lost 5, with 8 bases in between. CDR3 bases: TGCGCCAGCAGCTTGGGGACAGAAAATGAAAAACTGTTTTTT. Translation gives CASSLGTENEKLFF.

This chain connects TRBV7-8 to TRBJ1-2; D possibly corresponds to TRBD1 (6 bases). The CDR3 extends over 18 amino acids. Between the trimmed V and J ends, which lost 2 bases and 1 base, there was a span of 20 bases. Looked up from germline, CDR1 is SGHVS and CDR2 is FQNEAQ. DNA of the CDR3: TGTGCCAGCAGCTTAAAAAGGGACAATCTCCCCTTTAACTATGGCTACACCTTC. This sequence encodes CASSLKRDNLPFNYGYTF. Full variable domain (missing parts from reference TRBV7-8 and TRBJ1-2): GAGVSQSPRYKVAKRGQDVALRCDPISGHVSLFWYQQALGQGPEFLTYFQNEAQLDKSGLPSDRFFAERPEGSVSTLKIQRTQQEDSAVYLCASSLKRDNLPFNYGYTFGSGTRLTVV.

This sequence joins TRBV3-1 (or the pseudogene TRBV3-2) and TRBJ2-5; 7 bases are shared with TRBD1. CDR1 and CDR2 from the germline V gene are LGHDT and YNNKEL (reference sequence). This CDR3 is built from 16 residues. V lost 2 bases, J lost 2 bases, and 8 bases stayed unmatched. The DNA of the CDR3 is TGTGCCAGCAGCCAACTTCTGACAGGGCCGCAAGAGACCCAGTACTTC. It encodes CASSQLLTGPQETQYF.

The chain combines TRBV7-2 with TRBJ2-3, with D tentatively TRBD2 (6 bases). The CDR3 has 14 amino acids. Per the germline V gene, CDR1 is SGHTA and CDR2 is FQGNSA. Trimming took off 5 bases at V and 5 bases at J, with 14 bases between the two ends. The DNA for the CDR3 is TGTGCCAGCAGCCTGCGGGGATTTGGAGATACGCAGTATTTT. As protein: CASSLRGFGDTQYF.

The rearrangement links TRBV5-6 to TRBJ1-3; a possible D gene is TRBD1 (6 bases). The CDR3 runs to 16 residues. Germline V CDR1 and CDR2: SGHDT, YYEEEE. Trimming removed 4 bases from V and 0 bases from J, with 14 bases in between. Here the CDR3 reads CASSQGQLLSGNTIYF. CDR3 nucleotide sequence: TGTGCCAGCAGCCAGGGACAACTGCTCTCTGGAAACACCATATATTTT.

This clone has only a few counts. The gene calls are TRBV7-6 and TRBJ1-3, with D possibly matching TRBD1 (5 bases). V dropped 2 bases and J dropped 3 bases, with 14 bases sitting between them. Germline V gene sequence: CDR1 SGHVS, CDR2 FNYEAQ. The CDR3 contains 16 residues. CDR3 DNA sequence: TGTGCCAGCAGCTTATTTGACAGTGGTGTTGGAAACACCATATATTTT. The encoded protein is CASSLFDSGVGNTIYF.